This section outlines one T cell receptor (beta chain) sequence together with its context. Its antigen is still unknown. This entry comes from a study of identifying expanded T cells in peripheral blood. Notes on the study in general: Variance in clone template counts between roughly 2-week samples significantly increased with total template count across all healthy donors. Over approximately two and four weeks, about 15 and 18 clones changed, versus more than 1 between replicates.

Healthy donors had no documented immune events, such as infections, while sampled. Here immunoSEQ multiplex PCR was the method, and the copy in TCRdb shows in-frame clones only, minus some. The sample has around 100,000 clones; 80% to 90% are singletons. Trimming cost V 5 bases and J 2 bases, with 15 bases left between them. The germline V gene encodes CDR1 SGHTA and CDR2 FQGNSA. This CDR3 is 15 amino acids long. The chain has TRBV7-2 and TRBJ2-5; TRBD2 might be the D (6 bases). The sample consisted of blood. The clonotype originates from a person aged 18 to 75 in good health. The CDR3 sequence is CASSPIAAPQETQYF. In DNA, the CDR3 is TGTGCCAGCAGCCCCATAGCGGCCCCTCAAGAGACCCAGTACTTC.